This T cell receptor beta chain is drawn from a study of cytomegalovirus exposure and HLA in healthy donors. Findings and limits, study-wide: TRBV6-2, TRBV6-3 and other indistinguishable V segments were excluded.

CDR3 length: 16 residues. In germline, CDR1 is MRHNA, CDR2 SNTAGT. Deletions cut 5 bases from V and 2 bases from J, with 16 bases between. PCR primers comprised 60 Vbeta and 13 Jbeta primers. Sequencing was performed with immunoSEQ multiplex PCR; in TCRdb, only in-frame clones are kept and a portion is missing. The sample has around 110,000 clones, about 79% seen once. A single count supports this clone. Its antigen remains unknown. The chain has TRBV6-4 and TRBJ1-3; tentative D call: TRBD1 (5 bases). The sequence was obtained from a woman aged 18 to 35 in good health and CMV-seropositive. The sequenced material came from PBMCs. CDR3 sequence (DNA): TGTGCCAGCAGTCCCTGGGGAGCGGGGGCTGGAAACACCATATATTTT. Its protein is CASSPWGAGAGNTIYF.